This T cell receptor (beta chain) was sequenced during a study of T cells in Graves' hyperthyroidism and ophthalmopathy. Background on the study: At initial diagnosis, before any treatment had begun, peripheral blood was obtained. Study outcomes and limitations: Most thyroid-expanded clonotypes above 0.001 were also found in blood. A 13 V-J model separated ophthalmopathy from stable hyperthyroidism.

An absence of ophthalmopathy progression within 18 months meant stable Graves' hyperthyroidism. This clonotype showed up many times. Its antigen remains unknown. Regions amplified from RNA transcripts were the TCR beta CDR3 regions. Primed by the HTBI set, a first-round RT-PCR was run on the TCR CDR3. TCRdb independently ran MiXCR on the multiplex PCR reads; one entry per CDR3 protein. The sample contains 100,000 to 130,000 distinct CDR3 sequences, 15% to 20% of which appear only once. V was cut by 2 bases and J by 2 bases, with 16 bases left in between. This CDR3 has 18 amino acids. Germline V gene lookup returns CDR1 KGHSH and CDR2 LQKENI.

This clonotype originated in a woman aged 45-59 years with Graves' hyperthyroidism. The chain combines TRBV18 with TRBJ2-6; either TRBD1 or TRBD2 may fit D (5 bases each). Sequencing was carried out using blood. CDR3 nucleotide sequence: TGTGCCAGCTCACCAAAAGTACTGGGGGTCACTGGGGCCAACGTCCTGACTTTC. Translation: CASSPKVLGVTGANVLTF.